This T cell receptor (beta chain) is from a study of beta chain features in type 1 diabetes (dated by TCRdb to the late 2010s). Background on the whole study: Mean age, gender distribution, total cell number and subset yield were not different between patients and healthy donors. The study compared the TCRB repertoires of sorted circulating CD4+ T cell subsets in recently diagnosed type 1 diabetes patients with those in matched healthy donors. Regulatory and stem cell-like memory subsets were isolated from only 8 patients and 8 healthy donors, whereas naive and central memory subsets came from all 30 or so donors. A total of approximately 99,000,000 sorted cells were examined across all samples, and RNA yield correlated strongly with the number of cells per subset.

CDR1 SGHNT and CDR2 YYREEE are derived from the germline V gene (reference sequence). The V end gives up 3 bases and the J end 4 bases, leaving 2 bases in the junction not matched to a gene. Including the terminal cysteine and phenylalanine, the CDR3 comprises 14 residues. Just the 42-base CDR3 DNA is kept, in frame starting at base 1. What the work shows at the level of the full study, not this receptor alone: Because cDNA rather than genomic DNA was sequenced, highly expressing activated cells could have been over-represented, although no difference in activation and CD3 levels was found between groups. Type 1 diabetes patients showed a moderate but significant shortening of TCRB CDR3 length in all four CD4+ subsets. Naive, central memory and regulatory TCRB repertoires appeared to be more similar among patients than among healthy donors. Only small numbers of individuals were included in the HLA sub-analyses, which left unresolved whether HLA type had any influence on TCRB rearrangement. Shorter templates might have been favored by PCR, but patient and control samples were amplified and corrected together, so both groups would have been affected equally by any skew. Fewer insertions and more nucleotide deletions at VDJ recombination sites were observed in patients with type 1 diabetes, implying thymic rearrangement abnormalities.

Each donor gave one peripheral blood draw, averaging about 100 mL, which was collected into heparinised tubes. Using a panel that included CD45RO, CCR7, CD25, CD127, CD95 and CD27, naive, central memory, regulatory and stem cell-like memory CD4+ T cells were sorted on a BD FACSAria II. Every sorted population had a purity above 95%. Right away, PBMCs were isolated by Lymphoprep density gradient centrifugation and were stained directly, with no culture step. So that batch effects would be minimized, each experiment stained and sorted samples in pairs, pairing one healthy donor with one patient. A word on this clone: This clone's antigen is unknown. Base qualities were left out, and no much larger clone turns up one base away.

The entire isolated RNA was reverse transcribed using the High Capacity cDNA Reverse Transcription Kit, and thus expressed TCRB transcripts were sequenced. Naive, central memory and regulatory T cell samples underwent deep immunoSEQ sequencing, averaging around 3.7 million total reads per sample. After sorted cells were lysed in RLT buffer, RNA was extracted with DNase-treated RNeasy Micro or Mini kits, with the choice depending on cell number. Each cell subset was processed on its own to prevent cross-contamination, while patient and healthy donor samples were processed together. Using the immunoSEQ multiplex PCR, TCRB sequences were amplified from cDNA into 87-bp fragments spanning the CDR3 region. Sequencing of the amplicons was done on the Illumina HiSeq platform. Per the original workflow: Synthetic template baselines were used to correct PCR bias computationally, reads within Hamming distance 2 were collapsed, and singletons that could not be merged were discarded. Reads were aligned against IMGT so that V, D and J genes, CDR3 length and insertions or deletions at six rearrangement sites could be assigned. Within each subset, clonotype counts were normalized to sorted cell number, after which true diversity and Gini coefficients were computed with the tcR R package. The overlap coefficient, calculated on TCRB nucleotide sequences, was used to measure repertoire sharing. As a proxy for the pre-selection repertoire, out-of-frame TCRB sequences from naive cells were analyzed. TCRdb carries this immuneACCESS record with in-frame sequences only. Its versions omit some clonotypes, under half of them owing to an unresolved V gene in the studies checked, with the rest unexplained. The D gene and trimming were derived from the DNA, and the V and J assignments and clone size from that table. The sample table contains about 900,000 clones; only one count was recorded for roughly 15% of them. The ten most abundant clones make up 0.02% to 0.025% of the sample.

In this chain, TRBV5-4 is recombined with TRBJ2-7, and 12 junctional nucleotides match TRBD2. Sequenced material: naive CD4+ T cells from blood. The sample's cell subset or site label, in plain terms: true naive CD4+ T cells. The TCR originated in a woman aged 18-30 years in good health. The CDR3 amino acid sequence is: CASSSGLAGYEQYF. At the DNA level, the sequence is TGTGCCAGCAGCTCTGGACTAGCGGGATACGAGCAGTACTTC.